Listed below are T cell receptor beta chains from one sample, sequenced in a study of T cell responses to AZD1222 COVID-19 vaccine. Clones were read by immunoSEQ multiplex PCR, and TCRdb kept only the in-frame ones, dropping some. The data contain some 150,000 clones, approximately 88% of them seen just once; the ten biggest clones take up approximately 2.1%. Sample: peripheral blood, taken on day 0 of AZD1222 vaccination. The receptors originated from an adult in good health. Each CDR3 is given with its conserved first and last residue. D genes are given only for firm matches. Some rows mark clone size as missing; the rest say once, few, many or name a class of expanded clone.

V gene,J gene,clone size,D gene,CDR3 DNA,CDR3 protein
TRBV6-4,TRBJ2-1,-,TRBD2,TGTGCCAGCAGTGACTCAACTAGCGGAGGTCACAATGAGCAGTTCTTC,CASSDSTSGGHNEQFF
TRBV7-2,TRBJ2-7,once,TRBD2,TGTGCCAGCAGCTTAGCGGTCGGGACTAGAGGCGAGCAGTACTTC,CASSLAVGTRGEQYF
TRBV7-9,TRBJ2-5,-,TRBD1,TGTGCCAGCAGCTTAAAGGGACAGGGGCTGACCCAAGAGACCCAGTACTTC,CASSLKGQGLTQETQYF
TRBV4-1,TRBJ1-2,-,TRBD1,TGCGCCAGCAGCCAAGTTCAGGGGGCCGCTAACTATGGCTACACCTTC,CASSQVQGAANYGYTF
TRBV7-8,TRBJ1-5,-,-,TGTGCCAGCAGCTTAGGTGGGGGTGATAATCAGCCCCAGCATTTT,CASSLGGGDNQPQHF
TRBV6-5,TRBJ1-2,few,TRBD1,TGTGCCAGCAGCGACCTGGGGACAGGGCTCTATGGCTACACCTTC,CASSDLGTGLYGYTF
TRBV6-2/TRBV6-3,TRBJ2-2,-,-,TGTGCCAGCAGTTACTCGACTATGGCGGGATGGCGGACCGGGGAGCTGTTTTTT,CASSYSTMAGWRTGELFF
TRBV6-5,TRBJ2-4,-,TRBD1,TGTGCCAGCAGAGAGGACAGGCTAGCCAAAAACATTCAGTACTTC,CASREDRLAKNIQYF
TRBV27,TRBJ1-5,-,-,TGTGCCAGCAGTTTAGGTGGGGGGAGCAATCAGCCCCAGCATTTT,CASSLGGGSNQPQHF
TRBV28,TRBJ1-2,-,-,TGTGCCAGCAGTTTAGTAGGAACCTACTATGGCTACACCTTC,CASSLVGTYYGYTF
TRBV4-1,TRBJ1-5,-,-,TGCGCCAGCAGCACCCGACTAGCGCATTTT,CASSTRLAHF
TRBV5-4,TRBJ2-7,-,TRBD1,TGTGCCAGCAGCCGCAGACAGGGCTGGGACGAGCAGTACTTC,CASSRRQGWDEQYF
TRBV19,TRBJ1-2,-,TRBD1,TGTGCCAGTACCAATACCCGGGACAGGGTTCCTTCTAATGGCTACACCTTC,CASTNTRDRVPSNGYTF
TRBV30,TRBJ1-1,-,-,TGTGCCTGGAGTGTCAGCCTGGACACTGAAGCTTTCTTT,CAWSVSLDTEAFF
TRBV28,TRBJ1-2,-,TRBD1,TGTGCCAGCAGTTTCCTCGGACAGGGGATATCTGGCTACACCTTC,CASSFLGQGISGYTF
TRBV5-6,TRBJ1-2,-,TRBD1,TGTGCCAGCAGCTGGGACAGCTATGGCTACACCTTC,CASSWDSYGYTF
TRBV18,TRBJ1-2,-,-,TGTGCCAGCTCCCTCGACATAAACTATGGCTACACCTTC,CASSLDINYGYTF
TRBV28,TRBJ1-3,few,-,TGTGCCAGCCGCACCCGATTCGGGGACGGATCTGGAAACACCATATATTTT,CASRTRFGDGSGNTIYF
TRBV2,TRBJ2-3,-,-,TGTGCCAGCAGCGGCGGGCAGGGGAGCACAGATACGCAGTATTTT,CASSGGQGSTDTQYF
TRBV4-2,TRBJ2-7,-,TRBD1,TGTGCCAGCAGCCAAGTAGGACAGGGTGGTTCCTACGAGCAGTACTTC,CASSQVGQGGSYEQYF
TRBV30,TRBJ2-1,few,TRBD2,TGTGCCTGGAGTATTATGAGGACTAGCGGGAGCTACAATGAGCAGTTCTTC,CAWSIMRTSGSYNEQFF
TRBV18,TRBJ2-2,once,TRBD1,TGTGCCAGCTCACCGGTGACAGGGGGCCGGGACACCGGGGAGCTGTTTTTT,CASSPVTGGRDTGELFF
TRBV12-3/TRBV12-4,TRBJ2-7,-,-,TGTGCCAGCAGTTCCCACTACGAGCAGTACTTC,CASSSHYEQYF
TRBV28,TRBJ1-5,-,TRBD1,TGTGCCAGCAGTTTACAGACAGGGGTCCGTCAGCCCCAGCATTTT,CASSLQTGVRQPQHF
TRBV12-3/TRBV12-4,TRBJ1-3,-,-,TGTGCCAGCAGTTTATTGGGAGACACCATATATTTT,CASSLLGDTIYF
TRBV2,TRBJ2-7,-,-,TGTGCCAGCAGTGTTGACAGGTTCTACGAGCAGTACTTC,CASSVDRFYEQYF
TRBV7-6,TRBJ2-7,few,TRBD2,TGTGCCAGCAGCTTAACACTAGCGGGTAAAGGAGAGCAGTACTTC,CASSLTLAGKGEQYF
TRBV19,TRBJ1-1,once,-,TGTGCCAGTAGTCCGATCATACAGGACAGGAACACTGAAGCTTTCTTT,CASSPIIQDRNTEAFF
TRBV19,TRBJ1-2,-,-,TGTGCCAGTAGTCCCAGGACTAACGTGAGGGGCTACACCTTC,CASSPRTNVRGYTF
TRBV5-1,TRBJ2-5,-,TRBD1,TGCGCCAGCAGCTTAACGCCCGGGACAGTAGTGGAGACCCAGTACTTC,CASSLTPGTVVETQYF
TRBV28,TRBJ2-1,-,-,TGTGCCAGCAGTCCCGCGGTTGAGCAGTTCTTC,CASSPAVEQFF
TRBV14,TRBJ2-7,-,-,TGTGCCAGCAGCCAAGCCAGAGGTGGGGAGCAGTACTTC,CASSQARGGEQYF
TRBV11-2,TRBJ2-7,-,TRBD1,TGTGCCAGCAGCTTACCTTCGATGGGGGACAGCTCCTACGAGCAGTACTTC,CASSLPSMGDSSYEQYF
TRBV6-4,TRBJ2-3,-,-,TGTGCCAGCAGTGACTCGATGTCGGGCCCAGATACGCAGTATTTT,CASSDSMSGPDTQYF
TRBV19,TRBJ1-4,-,-,TGTGCCAGTAGTCCTACAGGACTAAGTCTGTTTTTT,CASSPTGLSLFF
TRBV4-3,TRBJ2-1,-,TRBD2,TGCGCCAGCAGCCAAGAACTAGCGGGAGGGCCGGTTGAGCAGTTCTTC,CASSQELAGGPVEQFF
TRBV4-3,TRBJ2-2,-,-,TGCGCCAGCAGCCAGTATGGCCCCGCGAACACCGGGGAGCTGTTTTTT,CASSQYGPANTGELFF
TRBV12-5,TRBJ1-5,-,-,TGTGCTAGTGGTTTGGACCTACAGGGCGCAAAGCATTTT,CASGLDLQGAKHF
TRBV19,TRBJ1-5,-,-,TGTGCCAGTAGTATAGATAGGACAGTTCCCCTTAAGCATTTT,CASSIDRTVPLKHF
TRBV2,TRBJ2-5,-,-,TGTGCCATATCGCCGGGACGGAGGGAGGAGACCCAGTACTTC,CAISPGRREETQYF
TRBV7-2,TRBJ2-2,-,TRBD1,TGTGCCAGCAGCTCGACAGGGGGCCTTAACACCGGGGAGCTGTTTTTT,CASSSTGGLNTGELFF
TRBV4-1,TRBJ2-6,-,-,TGCGCCAGCAGCCAAACAGGCGGGGCCAACGTCCTGACTTTC,CASSQTGGANVLTF
TRBV7-2,TRBJ2-3,-,-,TGTGCCAGCAGCTTCGCAGGGGGGTCGTTAGATACGCAGTATTTT,CASSFAGGSLDTQYF
TRBV19,TRBJ1-2,-,TRBD1,TGTGCCAGTACCTCTCTGGACAGGATAGCAAACTATGGCTACACCTTC,CASTSLDRIANYGYTF
TRBV11-3,TRBJ2-7,-,-,TGTGCCAGCAGCTTAGACGCCCGGGACTCCAAGGGGGAGCAGTACTTC,CASSLDARDSKGEQYF
TRBV12-2,TRBJ2-2,-,-,TGTGCAAGTCGCTTAGTAACACTGGACTACACTGTACTCACCGGGGAGCTGTTTTTT,CASRLVTLDYTVLTGELFF
TRBV6-5,TRBJ1-4,-,-,TGTGCCAGCAATCTACAGGTTACTAATGAAAAACTGTTTTTT,CASNLQVTNEKLFF
TRBV10-3,TRBJ1-1,-,-,TGTGCCATCAGGGACTTAAGGGGGAACACTGAAGCTTTCTTT,CAIRDLRGNTEAFF
TRBV7-2,TRBJ2-5,-,-,TGTGCCAGCAGCTTCCTGGGGCTCGGGAGTCATCAAGAGACCCAGTACTTC,CASSFLGLGSHQETQYF
TRBV5-1,TRBJ1-2,few,-,TGCGCCAGCAGCTTGGGGCAGGGATTGGGAGGCTACACCTTC,CASSLGQGLGGYTF
TRBV5-1,TRBJ2-5,-,TRBD2,TGCGCCAGCAGCTCACGACTAGCGGGAGTCACAGAGACCCAGTACTTC,CASSSRLAGVTETQYF
TRBV7-8,TRBJ1-5,-,TRBD1,TGTGCCAGCAGCCCGGACAGGGAAGGTAGGCTTGATCAGCCCCAGCATTTT,CASSPDREGRLDQPQHF
TRBV27,TRBJ2-7,-,-,TGTGCCAGCAGGCTCAAGGAGGGTTACGAGCAGTACTTC,CASRLKEGYEQYF
TRBV4-2,TRBJ1-1,-,TRBD1,TGTGCCAGCAGCCAAGAGGGGACAGGGTACGTAACTGAAGCTTTCTTT,CASSQEGTGYVTEAFF
TRBV6-5,TRBJ1-3,-,-,TGTGCCAGCGGACCTCGAGGGGTCTCTGGAAACACCATATATTTT,CASGPRGVSGNTIYF
TRBV6-5,TRBJ1-3,-,-,TGTGCCAGCAGTTACGGTACATCGAGATCTGGAAACACCATATATTTT,CASSYGTSRSGNTIYF